The following is a TCR beta chain sequence with its context. Antigen: not known. The sample belongs to a study of cytomegalovirus exposure and HLA in healthy donors. Notes on the study in general: Reports credit the classifier with highly specific, highly sensitive diagnosis of cytomegalovirus status.

Libraries were prepared by immunoSEQ multiplex PCR; TCRdb keeps only in-frame clonotypes and omits some of them. The repertoire consists of 250,000 to 350,000 clones, with around 90% occurring once and the leading ten covering roughly 0.88%. The CDR3 totals 16 residues. The germline V gene has CDR1 SNHLY and CDR2 FYNNEI. Trimming stripped 2 bases from V and 4 bases from J, with 12 bases between. The TCR comes from a young man in good health and CMV-seronegative. Input material: PBMCs. The chain has TRBV2 and TRBJ2-6; D is unresolved. Written as DNA, the CDR3 is TGTGCCAGCAGTGAATCCGGTGCTAGAGGGGCCAACGTCCTGACTTTC. Translating gives CASSESGARGANVLTF. Full variable domain (missing parts from reference TRBV2 and TRBJ2-6): EPEVTQTPSHQVTQMGQEVILRCVPISNHLYFYWYRQILGQKVEFLVSFYNNEISEKSEIFDDQFSVERPDGSNFTLKIRSTKLEDSAMYFCASSESGARGANVLTFGAGSRLTVL.